These 16 T cell receptor beta chains originate from one sample sequenced in a study of cytomegalovirus exposure and HLA in healthy donors. Assay: immunoSEQ multiplex PCR; the TCRdb copy retains only in-frame clones and omits some. The sample shows tens of thousands of clones, approximately 91% of them seen only once. Sample: PBMCs. All receptors derive from a man aged 25-45 years in good health and CMV-seronegative.

CDR3 amino acids: CASSLGRGLVNEQFF. DNA for the CDR3: TGCGCCAGCAGCTTGGGAAGGGGGTTGGTCAATGAGCAGTTCTTC. The V gene is TRBV5-1, the J gene TRBJ2-1; D possibly corresponds to TRBD1 (6 bases). The CDR3 consists of 15 residues. Trimming shortened V by 0 bases and J by 6 bases, and 13 bases separated the two germline ends. Germline V CDR1 and CDR2: SGHRS, YFSETQ. Full variable domain (rest looked up from reference TRBV5-1 and TRBJ2-1): KAGVTQTPRYLIKTRGQQVTLSCSPISGHRSVSWYQQTPGQGLQFLFEYFSETQRNKGNFPGRFSGRQFSNSRSEMNVSTLELGDSALYLCASSLGRGLVNEQFFGPGTRLTVL.

The chain couples TRBV5-1 to TRBJ2-5; the D gene is possibly TRBD2 (6 bases). CDR1 is SGHRS, CDR2 YFSETQ, per germline. CDR3 length: 14 amino acids. V was clipped by 2 bases and J by 0 bases, with 8 bases between them. DNA for the CDR3: TGCGCCAGCAGCTTTAGCGGCTACCAAGAGACCCAGTACTTC. Its protein is CASSFSGYQETQYF.

The rearrangement links TRBV4-1 to TRBJ1-2; 7 bases are a match to TRBD1. CDR1 MGHRA and CDR2 YSYEKL come from the germline V gene. V shed 9 bases and J 0 bases; nucleotides not matched to a gene: 16. This CDR3 is 17 amino acids long. The DNA for the CDR3 is TGCGCCAGTACGAACAGGTTACAGGGGAAACCTAACTATGGCTACACCTTC. Protein product: CASTNRLQGKPNYGYTF.

The chain carries TRBV5-1 and TRBJ2-5, with 11 bases fitting TRBD2. With V trimmed by 6 bases and J by 3 bases, 4 bases remained unmatched. This CDR3 contains 14 residues. Germline-derived CDR1 and CDR2 are SGHRS and YFSETQ. CDR3 DNA: TGCGCCAGCACTAGCGGGAGGTTTGAAGAGACCCAGTACTTC. Protein sequence: CASTSGRFEETQYF.

The chain has TRBV6-5 and TRBJ1-6; tentative D call: TRBD1 (6 bases). The CDR3 spans 15 residues. Germline loops: CDR1 MNHEY, CDR2 SVGAGI. Trimming pared 2 bases from V and 9 bases from J, leaving 14 bases between. The CDR3, as DNA: TGTGCCAGCAGTTACCTCAGGGACATATCTTCACCCCTCCACTTT. Translated: CASSYLRDISSPLHF.

The genes are TRBV6-6 and TRBJ2-3; 8 nucleotides line up with TRBD2. V was pared by 6 bases and J by 2 bases, with 10 bases of the junction left unmatched. Germline V gene lookup returns CDR1 MNHNY and CDR2 SVGAGI (reference sequence). CDR3 length equals 16 residues. The CDR3 reads CASRPGRTSITDTQYF. For the CDR3, the DNA is TGTGCCAGCAGACCTGGGAGGACTAGCATCACAGATACGCAGTATTTT.

The gene calls are TRBV5-1 and TRBJ2-1, with D perhaps TRBD1 (5 bases). Trimming cost V 5 bases and J 8 bases, with 17 bases left between them. This CDR3 contains 14 residues. The germline gives CDR1 SGHRS, CDR2 YFSETQ. CDR3 loop: CASRLRQGLDEQFF. CDR3 DNA: TGCGCCAGCAGGTTGCGTCAGGGATTAGATGAGCAGTTCTTC.

The chain links TRBV28 to TRBJ1-4; D ambiguous. The CDR3 length is 13 residues. Deletions cut 2 bases from V and 5 bases from J, with 6 bases between. Germline CDR1 and CDR2: MDHEN and SYDVKM. CDR3 amino acids: CASSLGSNEKLFF. The CDR3 DNA reads as TGTGCCAGCAGTTTAGGCTCGAATGAAAAACTGTTTTTT.

This chain uses TRBV30 with TRBJ2-7; TRBD2 might be the D (5 bases). Germline loops: CDR1 GTSNPN, CDR2 SVGIG (reference sequence). Trimming removed 2 bases at V and 4 bases at J, with 6 bases between. The CDR3 is made up of 11 amino acids. CDR3 amino acids: CAWSWTYEQYF. The DNA of the CDR3 is TGTGCCTGGAGTTGGACTTACGAGCAGTACTTC.

This chain joins TRBV6-1 and TRBJ1-5; the D is unclear. The CDR3 spans 14 residues. Germline CDR1 is MNHNS and CDR2 is SASEGT. Trimming left V 10 bases short and J 9 bases short, with 22 bases between. This CDR3 is CATNLPARDRPQHF. The CDR3 DNA is TGTGCCACCAACTTGCCCGCACGAGATCGGCCCCAGCATTTT.

The gene calls are TRBV11-2 and TRBJ2-1, with 7 bases that match TRBD2. Per the germline V gene, CDR1 is SGHAT and CDR2 is FQNNGV. The trim removed 3 bases at V and 3 bases at J, leaving 8 bases unmatched. The CDR3 contains 16 residues. CDR3 in amino acids: CASSLGRERLYNEQFF. CDR3 coding DNA: TGTGCCAGCAGCTTGGGGAGGGAGAGGCTCTACAATGAGCAGTTCTTC.

The V call is TRBV5-1, the J call TRBJ2-2, with D perhaps matching TRBD2 (6 bases). Germline V gene data show CDR1 as SGHRS and CDR2 as YFSETQ. The length of the CDR3 is 16 residues. Trimming shortened V by 2 bases and J by 5 bases, and 16 bases separated the two germline ends. The DNA of the CDR3 is TGCGCCAGCAGCTTTATACTCGGGGGATCAACCGGGGAGCTGTTTTTT. Protein product: CASSFILGGSTGELFF.

The V gene is TRBV28, the J gene TRBJ2-7; 9 bases are a match to TRBD2. The germline gives CDR1 MDHEN, CDR2 SYDVKM. The CDR3 sequence is 14 residues long. V gave up 4 bases and J gave up 8 bases; unmatched junction bases: 9. The CDR3 here is CASSSLAGAEKQYF. The CDR3 nucleotides read TGTGCCAGCAGTTCACTAGCGGGCGCGGAGAAGCAGTACTTC.

This sequence joins TRBV13 and TRBJ1-1; D uncertain. The CDR3 is 15 amino acids. V gave up 0 bases and J gave up 0 bases, with 8 bases separating them. The germline V gene has CDR1 PRHDT and CDR2 FYEKMQ (reference sequence). The CDR3 DNA is TGTGCCAGCAGCTTAGGGACACACCTGAACACTGAAGCTTTCTTT. This sequence encodes CASSLGTHLNTEAFF.

The chain joins TRBV19 to TRBJ1-1; no definite D call. The CDR3 has 12 residues. Trimming stripped 3 bases from V and 8 bases from J, with 10 bases between. The germline gives CDR1 LNHDA, CDR2 SQIVND (reference sequence). CDR3 region: CASSIPGQEAFF. CDR3 sequence (DNA): TGTGCCAGTAGTATCCCAGGCCAGGAAGCTTTCTTT.

The chain uses TRBV6-5 and TRBJ2-7; 7 nucleotides match TRBD1. CDR3 size: 16 residues. CDR1 is MNHEY, CDR2 SVGAGI, per germline. The V segment lost 0 bases and the J segment 6 bases; nucleotides outside the gene matches: 11. CDR3 sequence (DNA): TGTGCCAGCAGTTACTCGATAGTGGGGACAGTAGGCGAGCAGTACTTC. Its translation: CASSYSIVGTVGEQYF.